Sequencing of this TCR beta chain was carried out in a study of long-term antiretroviral therapy in people with HIV. This clone is labeled as medium-sized. CDR1 LGHNA and CDR2 YSLEER come from the germline V gene. V was clipped by 3 bases and J by 7 bases, with 21 bases between them. This CDR3 has 16 amino acids. Samples were assayed with immunoSEQ v3.0 at survey level. The method was immunoSEQ multiplex PCR; TCRdb's version includes in-frame clones alone and lacks a portion of them. The table includes roughly 15,000 clones, 80% to 90% detected once. The chain couples TRBV4-3 to TRBJ1-1, with a weak D call TRBD1 (6 bases). Sequences were derived from unsorted PBMCs, sampled more than 2.2 years before starting antiretroviral therapy. The TCR was taken from a young woman with HIV. For the CDR3, the DNA is TGCGCCAGCAGCCAGGACACCGGGACACCCAGGGGTGAAGCTTTCTTT. Protein product: CASSQDTGTPRGEAFF.